This record covers a single T cell receptor (beta chain). Its specificity is not known. CDR1 and CDR2 from the germline V gene are MNHEY and SMNVEV (reference sequence). The CDR3 contains 15 residues. Each sample yielded at least 6 million isolated PBMCs. The sample belongs to a study of blood T cells in healthy people across ages. Study conclusions and caveats: One million T cells yielded diversity estimates that were considered underestimates. Long-lived donors exceeded aged donors in naive CD4+ cells and diversity.

It was with a sample-barcoded 5' primer and a J-beta primer mix that a second PCR of roughly 7 to 12 cycles was run. TCRdb used MiXCR to reprocess the 5' RACE reads, holding one entry per CDR3 protein. The profile shows about 1.4 million distinct CDR3 sequences, approximately 60% of them singletons. V gene TRBV27 combines with J gene TRBJ2-1, with TRBD1 identical over 7 bases. The closer fit of TRBJ2-7 to the DNA end suggests the J call may be wrong. The material sequenced was blood. This TCR was sampled from a man aged 18 to 30 in good health. As DNA, the CDR3 is TGTGCCAGCAGCTTTGACAGGGACACCTACAATGAGCAGTACTTC. It codes for CASSFDRDTYNEQYF.